A single sample is the source of the 26 T cell receptor beta chains below, sequenced in a study of blood T cell repertoires in COVID-19. Sequencing was performed with immunoSEQ multiplex PCR; in TCRdb, only in-frame clones are kept and a portion is missing. This sample yields 150,000 to 200,000 clones, of which around 81% are seen a single time; approximately 9.9% belongs to the top ten. Specimen: peripheral blood. The receptors stem from a man in his 60s with active or convalescent COVID-19.

The V gene is TRBV9, the J gene TRBJ2-1; D is possibly TRBD2 (5 bases). Between the trimmed V and J ends, which lost 4 bases and 2 bases, there was a span of 16 bases. CDR1 is SGDLS and CDR2 is YYNGEE in the germline V gene. CDR3 length: 16 amino acids. CDR3 loop: CASSPRGTNAYNEQFF. As DNA, the CDR3 is TGTGCCAGCAGCCCCCGGGGAACTAACGCCTACAATGAGCAGTTCTTC.

The rearrangement uses TRBV5-8 and TRBJ1-5; 11 bases line up with TRBD1. This CDR3 comprises 19 residues. Trimming took 4 bases from V and 0 from J; bases not matched to a gene: 12. Germline CDR1 reads SGHTS; CDR2 reads YDEGEE. CDR3 amino acids: CASSRTRGTGGYSNQPQHF. As DNA, the CDR3 is TGTGCCAGCAGCCGAACTCGAGGGACAGGGGGATATAGCAATCAGCCCCAGCATTTT. The full variable domain, in which reference TRBV5-8 and TRBJ1-5 provide the parts outside the CDR3, is EAGVTQSPTHLIKTRGQQATLRCSPISGHTSVYWYQQALGLGLQFLLWYDEGEERNRGNFPPRFSGRQFPNYSSELNVNALELEDSALYLCASSRTRGTGGYSNQPQHFGDGTRLSIL.

The CDR3 DNA is TGTGCCAGCAGCACCCCCCTTAGTACAGATACGCAGTATTTT. This encodes CASSTPLSTDTQYF. The rearrangement uses TRBV5-6 and TRBJ2-3; D gene uncertain. From germline, CDR1 is SGHDT and CDR2 YYEEEE. The CDR3 runs 14 residues. The V gene lost 4 bases and the J gene lost 3 bases, with 12 bases spanning the gap.

The CDR3 sequence: CASSRDRGNEKLFF. In DNA form, the CDR3 reads TGTGCCAGCAGCCGGGACAGGGGCAATGAAAAACTGTTTTTT. The gene calls are TRBV11-2 and TRBJ1-4, with TRBD1 identical over 10 bases. CDR3 size: 14 residues. Germline assignment: CDR1 SGHAT and CDR2 FQNNGV. Trimming removed 5 bases from V and 5 bases from J; junction bases left unmatched: 2. The full variable domain, its missing parts supplied by reference TRBV11-2 and TRBJ1-4, is EAGVAQSPRYKIIEKRQSVAFWCNPISGHATLYWYQQILGQGPKLLIQFQNNGVVDDSQLPKDRFSAERLKGVDSTLKIQPAKLEDSAVYLCASSRDRGNEKLFFGSGTQLSVL.

This clone was counted many times. The chain combines TRBV7-2 with TRBJ2-1; TRBD1 matches at 7 bases. The CDR3 contains 17 residues. With V trimmed by 4 bases and J by 0 bases, 9 bases remained unmatched. CDR1 and CDR2 (germline): SGHTA, FQGNSA. In nucleotides, the CDR3 is TGTGCCAGCAGCTACCGGACAGGAACTAGCTCCTACAATGAGCAGTTCTTC. Its protein product is CASSYRTGTSSYNEQFF.

This rearrangement joins TRBV7-9 to TRBJ2-3, with D possibly matching TRBD2 (7 bases). The germline V gene encodes CDR1 SEHNR and CDR2 FQNEAQ (reference sequence). V was pared by 5 bases and J by 0 bases, with 21 bases between. This CDR3 contains 18 residues. CDR3 residues: CASSPGASGAPSTDTQYF. The CDR3 DNA sequence: TGTGCCAGCAGCCCAGGGGCCAGCGGGGCCCCTAGCACAGATACGCAGTATTTT.

The rearrangement uses TRBV6-1 and TRBJ2-3, with a possible D match to TRBD2 (7 bases). This CDR3 is built from 15 residues. The germline V and J ends were trimmed by 2 bases and 2 bases, with 11 bases remaining between them. Germline loops: CDR1 MNHNS, CDR2 SASEGT. The CDR3 nucleotides read TGTGCCAGCAGTGAACGGGGGGCAGTCACAGATACGCAGTATTTT. This encodes CASSERGAVTDTQYF.

The rearrangement links TRBV3-1 (or the pseudogene TRBV3-2) to TRBJ1-3; 7 bases are a match to TRBD1. Germline CDR1 LGHDT, CDR2 YNNKEL (reference sequence). V lost 0 bases to trimming and J lost 0 bases; unmatched junction nucleotides: 8. The CDR3 is 18 amino acids. This chain's CDR3 is CASSQDLPGGNSGNTIYF. DNA of the CDR3: TGTGCCAGCAGCCAAGACCTGCCAGGGGGAAACTCTGGAAACACCATATATTTT.

The gene calls are TRBV4-1 and TRBJ1-2; D perhaps matches TRBD1 (5 bases). Trimming removed 5 bases at V and 4 bases at J, with 14 bases between. This CDR3 has 14 amino acids. Germline lookup yields CDR1 MGHRA and CDR2 YSYEKL. The CDR3 protein is CASSETVNSYGYTF. CDR3 sequence (DNA): TGCGCCAGCAGCGAGACAGTTAATTCCTATGGCTACACCTTC.

The V call is TRBV6-5, the J call TRBJ1-2; 7 bases fit TRBD1. The germline gives CDR1 MNHEY, CDR2 SVGAGI. This CDR3 spans 15 amino acids. The V gene end was trimmed by 6 bases and the J gene end by 4 bases; junction bases not matched to a gene: 11. The CDR3 DNA follows: TGTGCCAGCAGCCCCGGGACAGTTCATACCTATGGCTACACCTTC. It encodes CASSPGTVHTYGYTF.

The chain couples TRBV9 to TRBJ2-1; D is unresolved. The V and J ends lost 7 bases and 11 bases respectively, with 4 bases between them. CDR3 length: 8 amino acids. From germline, CDR1 is SGDLS and CDR2 YYNGEE. CDR3 protein: CASRQQFF. Here the CDR3 DNA reads TGTGCCAGCCGTCAGCAGTTCTTC.

The V and J genes are TRBV28 and TRBJ1-2; 7 nucleotides align to TRBD1. Germline lookup yields CDR1 MDHEN and CDR2 SYDVKM. The CDR3 has 16 amino acids. The J segment lost 2 bases and the V segment lost 3 bases, leaving 9 bases of the junction unmatched. CDR3 nucleotides: TGTGCCAGCAGTTTGTCGGCAGGGGGGCGGAACTATGGCTACACCTTC. Protein product: CASSLSAGGRNYGYTF.

The V and J genes are TRBV18 and TRBJ2-5, with 10 bases that match TRBD1. The V and J ends lost 4 bases and 3 bases, in that order; junction bases with no gene match: 5. Germline V gene lookup returns CDR1 KGHSH and CDR2 LQKENI. The CDR3 has 15 amino acids. The CDR3 sequence is CASSLAGTGEETQYF. CDR3 DNA: TGTGCCAGCTCACTCGCCGGGACAGGGGAAGAGACCCAGTACTTC.

The V and J genes are TRBV10-3 and TRBJ2-7, with 8 bases that match TRBD1. CDR3 size: 15 residues. Germline trimming cut 3 bases from V and 0 bases from J; bases unmatched to any gene: 4. The V gene's germline CDR1 is ENHRY and CDR2 SYGVKD. CDR3 sequence (DNA): TGTGCCATCAGTGACCCGGGACAGGTCTCCTACGAGCAGTACTTC. Amino acid sequence: CAISDPGQVSYEQYF.

The DNA of the CDR3 is TGTGCCATCAGTGAGACTAGCGGGGGCACCGGGGAGCTGTTTTTT. Translated: CAISETSGGTGELFF. This chain links TRBV10-3 with TRBJ2-2; 11 bases agree with TRBD2. Germline CDR1 and CDR2: ENHRY and SYGVKD. This CDR3 region has 15 residues. V dropped 2 bases and J dropped 4; count of bases not matched to a gene: 0.

The chain joins TRBV29-1 to TRBJ2-5, with a weak D call TRBD2 (5 bases). CDR3 length: 12 amino acids. Per germline, CDR1 SQVTM and CDR2 ANQGSEA. Deletions cut 4 bases from V and 4 bases from J, with 10 bases between. This CDR3 reads CSVVSGIETQYF. Written as DNA, the CDR3 is TGCAGCGTTGTCAGCGGTATAGAGACCCAGTACTTC.

The rearrangement uses TRBV3-1 (or the pseudogene TRBV3-2) and TRBJ2-5; D is perhaps TRBD2 (5 bases). The germline CDR1 and CDR2 sequences are LGHDT and YNNKEL (reference sequence). Trimming pared 4 bases from V and 5 bases from J, leaving 14 bases between. The CDR3 runs 14 residues. As DNA, the CDR3 is TGTGCCAGCAGCCCACCACTAGGGCCGGAGACCCAGTACTTC. Its protein is CASSPPLGPETQYF.

The V and J genes are TRBV20-1 and TRBJ2-2; 10 bases are shared with TRBD2. V lost 3 bases to trimming and J lost 2 bases; unmatched junction nucleotides: 9. Germline values: CDR1 DFQATT, CDR2 SNEGSKA (reference sequence). The CDR3 is made up of 17 amino acids. The CDR3 region is CSASRPSGRSNTGELFF. CDR3 DNA: TGCAGTGCTAGTCGGCCTAGCGGGAGATCTAACACCGGGGAGCTGTTTTTT.

There are a few counts of this clone. In DNA form, the CDR3 reads TGTGCCAGCAGTGACCAGTGGAATTCACCCCTCCACTTT. Amino acids: CASSDQWNSPLHF. The chain links TRBV6-4 to TRBJ1-6; D uncertain. Trimming took 2 bases from V and 7 from J, leaving 6 bases between them. This CDR3 is 13 amino acids long. Germline V gene sequence: CDR1 MRHNA, CDR2 SNTAGT.

This clone was seen more than once but under ten times. The CDR3 here is CASSVDRASGNTIYF. The CDR3 nucleotides are TGTGCCAGCAGCGTGGACAGGGCCTCTGGAAACACCATATATTTT. The V and J genes are TRBV5-5 and TRBJ1-3; 8 positions match TRBD1. CDR1 and CDR2 (germline): SGHKS, YYEKEE (reference sequence). J gave up 0 bases and V 4 bases, and 3 bases lay outside the gene matches. The CDR3 contains 15 residues.

The chain employs TRBV11-2 and TRBJ2-5, with TRBD1 matching 8 bases. Germline V gene lookup returns CDR1 SGHAT and CDR2 FQNNGV. The V segment lost 1 base and the J segment 4 bases; nucleotides outside the gene matches: 8. The length of the CDR3 is 16 residues. In DNA, the CDR3 is TGTGCCAGCAGCTTAGGGACCCAGGGGGCCGGAGAGACCCAGTACTTC. As protein: CASSLGTQGAGETQYF.

The chain joins TRBV19 to TRBJ1-5; 7 bases map to TRBD1. CDR3 size: 15 residues. Germline CDR1 reads LNHDA; CDR2 reads SQIVND (reference sequence). V trimming: 5 bases; J trimming: 0 bases; junction bases outside the gene matches: 4. The CDR3 region has the DNA TGTGCCAGTAGTCCAGGGACAGATAGCAATCAGCCCCAGCATTTT. Protein sequence: CASSPGTDSNQPQHF.

This sequence joins TRBV9 and TRBJ1-3; tentative D call: TRBD1 (5 bases). V shed 3 bases and J shed 0 bases, with 16 bases lying between them. CDR3 size: 17 residues. CDR1 and CDR2 (germline): SGDLS, YYNGEE. The CDR3 coding sequence is TGTGCCAGCAGCGGTCTCGGCGGGGACTACTCTGGAAACACCATATATTTT. This sequence encodes CASSGLGGDYSGNTIYF.

The V and J genes are TRBV2 and TRBJ1-2; D is undetermined. There are 13 residues in the CDR3. Trimming took off 4 bases at V and 2 bases at J, with 8 bases between the two ends. From germline, CDR1 is SNHLY and CDR2 FYNNEI. Written as DNA, the CDR3 is TGTGCCAGCAGTGCCGGGGTCAACTATGGCTACACCTTC. Its protein product is CASSAGVNYGYTF. Drawing the rest from reference TRBV2 and TRBJ1-2, the complete variable domain is EPEVTQTPSHQVTQMGQEVILRCVPISNHLYFYWYRQILGQKVEFLVSFYNNEISEKSEIFDDQFSVERPDGSNFTLKIRSTKLEDSAMYFCASSAGVNYGYTFGSGTRLTVV.

V and J are TRBV4-1 and TRBJ1-5; possible D gene TRBD1, 5 bases. Per the germline V gene, CDR1 is MGHRA and CDR2 is YSYEKL. This CDR3 is built from 16 residues. Trimming shortened V by 0 bases and J by 3 bases, and 12 bases separated the two germline ends. CDR3 loop: CASSQEGLGLNQPQHF. DNA of the CDR3: TGCGCCAGCAGCCAAGAGGGACTAGGGCTCAATCAGCCCCAGCATTTT.

J is TRBJ2-5 and V is TRBV5-1; no clear D gene. The CDR3 has 16 amino acids. V lost 0 bases, J lost 0 bases, and 12 bases lay in between. Per germline, CDR1 SGHRS and CDR2 YFSETQ. The CDR3 spells CASSLVGGGNQETQYF. The CDR3 coding sequence is TGCGCCAGCAGCTTGGTTGGCGGTGGAAACCAAGAGACCCAGTACTTC.